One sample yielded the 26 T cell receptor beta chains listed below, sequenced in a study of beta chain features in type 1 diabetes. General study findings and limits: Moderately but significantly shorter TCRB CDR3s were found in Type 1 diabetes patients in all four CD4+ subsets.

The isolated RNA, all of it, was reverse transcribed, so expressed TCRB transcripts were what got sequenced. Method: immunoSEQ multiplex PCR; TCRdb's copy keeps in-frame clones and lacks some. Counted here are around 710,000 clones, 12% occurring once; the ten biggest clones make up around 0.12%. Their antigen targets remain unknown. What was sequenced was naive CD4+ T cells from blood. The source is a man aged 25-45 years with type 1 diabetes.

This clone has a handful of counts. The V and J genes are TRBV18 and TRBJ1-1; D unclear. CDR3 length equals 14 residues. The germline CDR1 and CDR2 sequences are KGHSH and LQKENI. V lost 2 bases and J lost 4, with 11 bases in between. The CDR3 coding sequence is TGTGCCAGCTCACCAGGAAGCCGGGGCACTGAAGCTTTCTTT. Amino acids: CASSPGSRGTEAFF.

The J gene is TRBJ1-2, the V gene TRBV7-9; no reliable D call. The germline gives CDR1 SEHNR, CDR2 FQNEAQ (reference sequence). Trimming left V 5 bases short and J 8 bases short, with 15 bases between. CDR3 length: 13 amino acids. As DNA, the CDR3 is TGTGCCAGCAGCCCTCTATGGGCTGGAGGCTACACCTTC. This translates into CASSPLWAGGYTF.

Written as DNA, the CDR3 is TGTGCCAGCAGCGCGGGGACAGGGAAAGAGACCCAGTACTTC. Translating it yields CASSAGTGKETQYF. The chain couples TRBV7-2 to TRBJ2-5; 9 nucleotides match TRBD1. CDR1 and CDR2 from the germline V gene are SGHTA and FQGNSA. J was trimmed by 3 bases and V by 5 bases; bases with no gene match: 4. The CDR3 is made up of 14 amino acids.

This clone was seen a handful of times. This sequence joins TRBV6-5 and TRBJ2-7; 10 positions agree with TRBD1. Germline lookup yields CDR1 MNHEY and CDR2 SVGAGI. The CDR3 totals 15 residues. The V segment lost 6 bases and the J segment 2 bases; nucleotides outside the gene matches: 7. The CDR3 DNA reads TGTGCCAGCAGGACACCGGGACAGGGGCCCTACGAGCAGTACTTC. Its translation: CASRTPGQGPYEQYF.

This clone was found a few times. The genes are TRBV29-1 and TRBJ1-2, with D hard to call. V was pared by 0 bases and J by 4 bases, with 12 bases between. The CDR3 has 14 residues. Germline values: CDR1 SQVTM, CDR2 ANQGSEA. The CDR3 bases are TGCAGCGTTGAAGACAACCCGGCTGGCTATGGCTACACCTTC. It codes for CSVEDNPAGYGYTF.

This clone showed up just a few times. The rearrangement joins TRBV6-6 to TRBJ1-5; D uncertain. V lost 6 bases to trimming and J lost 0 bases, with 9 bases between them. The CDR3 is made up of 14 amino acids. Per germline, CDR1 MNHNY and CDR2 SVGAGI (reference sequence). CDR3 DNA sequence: TGTGCCAGCAGGTCGGAATATAGCAATCAGCCCCAGCATTTT. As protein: CASRSEYSNQPQHF.

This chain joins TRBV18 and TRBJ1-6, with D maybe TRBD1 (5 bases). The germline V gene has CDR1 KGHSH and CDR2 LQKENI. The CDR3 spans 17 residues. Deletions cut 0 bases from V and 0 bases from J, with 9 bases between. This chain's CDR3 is CASSPPTASSYNSPLHF. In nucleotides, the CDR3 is TGTGCCAGCTCACCACCGACAGCGAGCTCCTATAATTCACCCCTCCACTTT.

The DNA of the CDR3 is TGTGCCAGTAGTTCTTCAAAGCAGTTCTTC. It yields the protein CASSSSKQFF. This chain uses TRBV19 with TRBJ2-1; no clear D. The germline V and J ends were trimmed by 5 bases and 11 bases, with 7 bases remaining between them. The germline CDR1 and CDR2 sequences are LNHDA and SQIVND (reference sequence). The CDR3 has 10 residues.

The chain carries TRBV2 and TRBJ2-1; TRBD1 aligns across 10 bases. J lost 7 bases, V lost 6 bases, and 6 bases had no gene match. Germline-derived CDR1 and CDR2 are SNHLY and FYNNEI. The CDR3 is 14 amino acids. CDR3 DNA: TGTGCCAGCAGCAGCGGGACAGGGGCAAATGAGCAGTTCTTC. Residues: CASSSGTGANEQFF.

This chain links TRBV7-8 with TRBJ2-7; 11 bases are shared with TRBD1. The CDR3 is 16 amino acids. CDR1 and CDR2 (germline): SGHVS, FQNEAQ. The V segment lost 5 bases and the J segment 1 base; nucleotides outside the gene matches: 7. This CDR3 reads CASSVPGTGGSYEQYF. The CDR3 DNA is TGTGCCAGCAGCGTTCCCGGGACAGGGGGATCCTACGAGCAGTACTTC.

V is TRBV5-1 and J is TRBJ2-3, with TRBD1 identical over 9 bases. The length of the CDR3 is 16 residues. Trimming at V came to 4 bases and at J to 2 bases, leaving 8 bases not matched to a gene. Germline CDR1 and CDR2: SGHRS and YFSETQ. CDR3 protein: CASSTSGTGTTDTQYF. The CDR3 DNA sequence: TGCGCCAGCAGCACCTCCGGGACAGGGACCACAGATACGCAGTATTTT.

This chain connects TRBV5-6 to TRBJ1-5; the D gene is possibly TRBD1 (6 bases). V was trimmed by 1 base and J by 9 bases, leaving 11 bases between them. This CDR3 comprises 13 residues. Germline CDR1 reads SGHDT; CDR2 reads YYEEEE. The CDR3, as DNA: TGTGCCAGCAGCTTGCCAGGGGAGGGGCCCCAGCATTTT. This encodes CASSLPGEGPQHF. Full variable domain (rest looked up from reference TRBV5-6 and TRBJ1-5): DAGVTQSPTHLIKTRGQQVTLRCSPKSGHDTVSWYQQALGQGPQFIFQYYEEEERQRGNFPDRFSGHQFPNYSSELNVNALLLGDSALYLCASSLPGEGPQHFGDGTRLSIL.

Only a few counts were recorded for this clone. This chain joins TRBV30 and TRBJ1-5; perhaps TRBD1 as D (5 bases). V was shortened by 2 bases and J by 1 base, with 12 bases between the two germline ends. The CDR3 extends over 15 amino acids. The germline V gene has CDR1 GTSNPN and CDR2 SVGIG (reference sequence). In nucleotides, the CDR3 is TGTGCCTGGAGTAGAGGACACTCAAGCAATCAGCCCCAGCATTTT. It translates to CAWSRGHSSNQPQHF.

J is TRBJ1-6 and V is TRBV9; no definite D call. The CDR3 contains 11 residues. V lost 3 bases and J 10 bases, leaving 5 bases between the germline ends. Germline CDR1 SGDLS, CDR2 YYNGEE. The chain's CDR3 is CASSDGSPLHF. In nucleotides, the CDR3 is TGTGCCAGCAGCGATGGATCACCCCTCCACTTT.

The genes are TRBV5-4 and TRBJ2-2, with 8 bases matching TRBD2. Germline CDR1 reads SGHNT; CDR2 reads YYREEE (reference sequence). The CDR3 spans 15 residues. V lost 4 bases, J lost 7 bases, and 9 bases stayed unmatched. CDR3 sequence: CASSPGTSGFGELFF. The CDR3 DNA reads TGTGCCAGCAGCCCCGGTACTAGCGGTTTCGGGGAGCTGTTTTTT.

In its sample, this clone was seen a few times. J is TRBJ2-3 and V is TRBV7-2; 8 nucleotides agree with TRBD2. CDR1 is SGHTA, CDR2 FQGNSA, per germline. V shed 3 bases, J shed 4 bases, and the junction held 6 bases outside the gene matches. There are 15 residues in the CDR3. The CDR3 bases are TGTGCCAGCAGCTTTATGACTAGCGCGCCAGATACGCAGTATTTT. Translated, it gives CASSFMTSAPDTQYF.

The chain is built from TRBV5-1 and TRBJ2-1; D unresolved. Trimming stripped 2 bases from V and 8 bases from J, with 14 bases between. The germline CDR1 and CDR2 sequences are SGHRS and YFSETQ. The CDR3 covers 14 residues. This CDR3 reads CASSFGSPDDEQFF. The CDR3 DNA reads TGCGCCAGCAGCTTCGGCAGCCCGGACGATGAGCAGTTCTTC.

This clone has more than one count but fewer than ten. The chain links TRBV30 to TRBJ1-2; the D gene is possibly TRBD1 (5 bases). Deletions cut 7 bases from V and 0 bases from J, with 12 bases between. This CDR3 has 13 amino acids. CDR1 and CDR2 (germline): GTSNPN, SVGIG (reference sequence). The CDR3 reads CAFTSGPNYGYTF. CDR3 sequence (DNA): TGTGCCTTCACCTCAGGGCCTAACTATGGCTACACCTTC.

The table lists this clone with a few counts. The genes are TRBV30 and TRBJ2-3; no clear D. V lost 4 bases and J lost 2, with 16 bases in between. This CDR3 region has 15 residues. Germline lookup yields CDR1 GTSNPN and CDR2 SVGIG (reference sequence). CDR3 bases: TGTGCCTGGACCAAAGGGCGCGTGATCACAGATACGCAGTATTTT. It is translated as CAWTKGRVITDTQYF.

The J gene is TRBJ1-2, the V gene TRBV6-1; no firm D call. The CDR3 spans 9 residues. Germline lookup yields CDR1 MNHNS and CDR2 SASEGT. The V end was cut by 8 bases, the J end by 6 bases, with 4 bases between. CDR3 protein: CASGNGYTF. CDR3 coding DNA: TGTGCCAGCGGCAATGGCTACACCTTC.

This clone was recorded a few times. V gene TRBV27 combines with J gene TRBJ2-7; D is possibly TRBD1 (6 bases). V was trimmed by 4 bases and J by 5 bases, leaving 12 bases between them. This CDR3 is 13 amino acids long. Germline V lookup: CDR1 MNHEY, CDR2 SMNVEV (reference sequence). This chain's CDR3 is CASSSQGNHEQYF. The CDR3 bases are TGTGCCAGCAGTTCTCAGGGGAACCACGAGCAGTACTTC.

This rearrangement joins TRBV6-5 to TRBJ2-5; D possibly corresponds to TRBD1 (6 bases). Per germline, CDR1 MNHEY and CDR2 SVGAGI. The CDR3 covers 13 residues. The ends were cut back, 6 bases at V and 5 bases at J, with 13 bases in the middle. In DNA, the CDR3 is TGTGCCAGCAGCGCTACAGGGCCCGAGACCCAGTACTTC. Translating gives CASSATGPETQYF.

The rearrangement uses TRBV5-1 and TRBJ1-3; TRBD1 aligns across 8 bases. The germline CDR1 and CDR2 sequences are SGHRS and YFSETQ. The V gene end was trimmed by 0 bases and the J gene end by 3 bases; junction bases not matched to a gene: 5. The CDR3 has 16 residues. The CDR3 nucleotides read TGCGCCAGCAGCTTGGATGCAGGGGGCTTTGGAAACACCATATATTTT. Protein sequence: CASSLDAGGFGNTIYF.

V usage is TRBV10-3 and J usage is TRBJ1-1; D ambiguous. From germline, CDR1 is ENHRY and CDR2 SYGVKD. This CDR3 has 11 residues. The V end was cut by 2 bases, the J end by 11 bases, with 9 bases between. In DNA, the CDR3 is TGTGCCATCAGTGAGGAAGGCGGTGCTTTCTTT. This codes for CAISEEGGAFF.

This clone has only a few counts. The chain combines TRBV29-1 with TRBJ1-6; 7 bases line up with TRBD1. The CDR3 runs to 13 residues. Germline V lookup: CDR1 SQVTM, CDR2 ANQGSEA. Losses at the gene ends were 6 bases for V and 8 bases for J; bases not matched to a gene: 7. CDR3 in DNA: TGCAGCGTCGCACGGGACAGAGATTCACCCCTCCACTTT. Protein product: CSVARDRDSPLHF.

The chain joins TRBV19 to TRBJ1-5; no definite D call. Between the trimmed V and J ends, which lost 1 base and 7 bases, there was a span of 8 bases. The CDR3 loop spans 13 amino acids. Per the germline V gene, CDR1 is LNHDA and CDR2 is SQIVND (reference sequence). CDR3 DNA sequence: TGTGCCAGTAGTATAGGGGCGTTGCAGCCCCAGCATTTT. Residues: CASSIGALQPQHF.